This T cell receptor (beta chain) is from a study of blood T cells in healthy people across ages. To note about this clonotype: Its antigen is not known.

Together with a sample-barcoded 5' primer, a J-beta primer mix was included in a second PCR lasting about 7 to 11 cycles. MiXCR, run by TCRdb on the 5' RACE reads, gives a single entry per CDR3 protein. The sample includes roughly 730,000 distinct CDR3 sequences, around 50% of them seen just once. Study-level findings and limits: Roughly linearly, TCR beta diversity per million T cells fell as age increased. The unknown donor CMV status may have confounded expanded clonotype changes.

This sequence originates from a man in his forties or fifties in good health. Sequenced sample: blood.

CDR3 sequence reads: CASSPSGVRDTQYF. The CDR3 DNA follows: TGTGCCAGCTCACCGTCGGGAGTTCGGGATACGCAGTATTTT. The chain couples TRBV18 to TRBJ2-3; D might be TRBD2 (6 bases). The CDR3 is 14 residues long. Germline CDR1 is KGHSH and CDR2 is LQKENI. The ends were cut back, 3 bases at V and 6 bases at J, with 13 bases in the middle.